This T cell receptor (beta chain) was recorded in a study of shared clonotypes between healthy human individuals. Regarding the study as a whole: Although depth was large, rarefaction showed that sequencing of the sorted subsets was incomplete.

Trimming removed 5 bases from V and 0 bases from J, with 11 bases in between. The CDR3 consists of 14 residues. Germline CDR1 and CDR2: SEHNR and FQNEAQ (reference sequence). Regarding this clone: Its antigen is still unknown. The sample has other DNA sequences that encode this CDR3 too.

Assay execution proceeded at the deep level. When replicate PCRs were run on sorted subsets, they used around 0.2 ug DNA, approximately 33,000 T cell genomes. Produced via immunoSEQ multiplex PCR; TCRdb's table is partial and in-frame only. The sample includes fewer than 2.5 million clones, 93% seen only once; the top ten take about 0.38%. The split of CD4+ cells yielded CD45RA+ naive and CD45RA-negative memory subsets. The chain is built from TRBV7-9 and TRBJ2-7, with D possibly matching TRBD2 (6 bases). The TCR was taken from a man between 18 and 29 years old in good health. Some clones in this sample may be carry-over from other donors' samples. The sample consisted of naive CD4+ T cells from PBMCs. Stated subset: CD45RA+ positively selected. The CDR3 reads CASSPSGSSYEQYF. The CDR3 DNA is TGTGCCAGCAGCCCCTCCGGGAGCTCCTACGAGCAGTACTTC.